The next 4 T cell receptor beta chains were all read from a single sample in a study of cytomegalovirus exposure and HLA in healthy donors. 60 Vbeta and 13 Jbeta primers were used in PCR. TCRdb keeps only in-frame clones here, not all; method: immunoSEQ multiplex PCR. The sample carries 120,000 to 150,000 clones, 65% to 85% recorded once. Source material: PBMCs. These receptors were obtained from a woman aged 35 to 49 in good health and CMV-seropositive.

This clone was seen more than once but under ten times. The chain uses TRBV19 and TRBJ1-5; TRBD1 agrees at 7 bases. The length of the CDR3 is 13 residues. Trimming removed 5 bases from V and 7 bases from J; junction bases left unmatched: 5. Germline loops: CDR1 LNHDA, CDR2 SQIVND (reference sequence). In DNA form, the CDR3 reads TGTGCCAGTAGTGGGGACAGACGACAGCCCCAGCATTTT. Translation gives CASSGDRRQPQHF.

This clone has a single count. The chain employs TRBV1 and TRBJ2-2; the table's D call, TRBD2, was not checked against the DNA. TRBV1 is assigned pseudogene status. The CDR3 covers 19 residues. This CDR3 is CTSSQDSRAGGYFGGELFF. CDR3 in DNA: TGCACCAGCAGCCAAGATTCTAGAGCGGGGGGGTACTTTGGCGGGGAGCTGTTTTTT.

V is TRBV5-1 and J is TRBJ1-3; 7 bases map to TRBD1. Germline assignment: CDR1 SGHRS and CDR2 YFSETQ. V trimming: 0 bases; J trimming: 2 bases; junction bases outside the gene matches: 2. The CDR3 covers 15 residues. DNA for the CDR3: TGCGCCAGCAGCTTGGCCACAGGGGCTGGAAACACCATATATTTT. It codes for CASSLATGAGNTIYF.

The chain combines TRBV30 with TRBJ1-3; D is unresolved. V dropped 2 bases and J dropped 0 bases, with 11 bases sitting between them. There are 15 residues in the CDR3. The germline CDR1 and CDR2 sequences are GTSNPN and SVGIG (reference sequence). CDR3 sequence (DNA): TGTGCCTGGAGTCGTGACTCCGGCTCTGGAAACACCATATATTTT. Translated, it gives CAWSRDSGSGNTIYF. The variable domain in full, with the rest retrieved from reference TRBV30 and TRBJ1-3, is SQTIHQWPATLVQPVGSPLSLECTVEGTSNPNLYWYRQAAGRGLQLLFYSVGIGQISSEVPQNLSASRPQDRQFILSSKKLLLSDSGFYLCAWSRDSGSGNTIYFGEGSWLTVV.